The T cell receptor (beta chain) under discussion was sequenced for a study of CD8+ T cells in alopecia areata (dated by TCRdb to the late 2010s). Study-wide context: The study used high-throughput TCRbeta sequencing to examine T cell clonal expansion in alopecia areata, in both the C3H/HeJ mouse model and human patients. RNA was extracted with the PAXgene miRNA kit for fixed scalp, the miRNeasy kit for PBMCs, and the RNeasy kit for mouse skin. Clonality in the scalp was compared among normal scalp (n=4), patchy alopecia areata scalp (n=8), and alopecia totalis/universalis scalp (n=8). immunoSEQ multiplex PCR using 35 Vbeta forward primers and 13 Jbeta reverse primers was used to amplify TCRbeta CDR3 regions. Human TCRbeta sequencing covered scalp tissue and sorted CD4+ and CD8+ peripheral blood T cells from patchy and totalis/universalis alopecia areata patients and healthy controls. The paper as a whole reports these results and caveats: TCR sequences shared between patients were less clear than in mice, possibly partly because of HLA diversity in the patient population. Scalp TCR repertoire analysis is complicated because resident alphabeta T cells in normal human skin are also sequenced, whereas mouse skin is dominated by gammadelta T cells. Compared with normal scalp, lesional scalp, particularly in alopecia totalis/universalis, had higher clonality and more expanded CD8+ clones, which suggests antigenic drive.

PBMCs were isolated by density centrifugation and stained for CD3, CD4 and CD8, and CD4+ and CD8+ T cells were sorted on a FACSAria. Scalp biopsies and blood samples were provided by unaffected controls. The CDR3 goes from the cysteine to the phenylalanine over 14 residues. Only the CDR3 portion is preserved as DNA: 42 bases, with reading frame beginning at the first base. As encoded in the germline V gene, CDR1 is SGHDT while CDR2 is YYEEEE. V lost 3 bases and J lost 1 base; the stretch between them is 9 bases long. This clone was seen only a few times. It has no known antigen specificity. Base qualities are missing; no much larger clone stands one base away. Library creation used the immunoSEQ multiplex PCR assay. RNA was extracted from all samples and reverse transcribed into cDNA as template for TCR sequencing. First-strand cDNA was synthesized with SuperScript III using a 2:1 mix of oligo-dT and random hexamers. A synthetic immune receptor repertoire was used to assess amplification bias, and residual bias was removed computationally. Under the source paper's analysis protocol: Raw reads were preprocessed for error removal, and CDR3 was defined according to IMGT conventions as running from the conserved cysteine to phenylalanine. Clonality was computed by normalizing Shannon entropy by log2 of the number of productive unique TCRs and subtracting the result from 1. CD4 or CD8 identity of scalp clones was inferred by cross-referencing scalp TCRbeta sequences with sorted blood CD4 and CD8 repertoires. The source is immuneACCESS, and TCRdb retained only in-frame sequences with V and J called. Part of the clones is not carried over; for the studies checked, unresolved V genes explain less than half of this, and the remainder is unexplained. The V and J calls and clone size are taken from that table; D and trimming were inferred from the DNA. Present in this sample are 100,000 to 120,000 clones, approximately 59% of which were seen just once. The ten largest clones take up 20% to 25% of the sample.

The sample consisted of CD8+ T cells sorted from blood. The clonotype was recovered from a human donor in good health. The rearrangement combines TRBV5-6 with TRBJ2-3; the D gene cannot be resolved reliably. CDR3 loop: CASSYGMGTDTQYF. The nucleotides are TGTGCCAGCAGCTACGGTATGGGCACAGATACGCAGTATTTT.